The TCR beta chain described here comes from a study of T cell changes during pregnancy in multiple sclerosis. Germline V lookup: CDR1 SGHDT, CDR2 YYEEEE. With 0 bases clipped from V and 3 bases from J, the junction kept 3 bases outside the gene matches. The CDR3 runs to 15 residues. The assay was immunoSEQ multiplex PCR, and TCRdb's table has in-frame clones only and misses some. The table has roughly 63,000 clones, just over 90% seen once. Specimen: CD8+ T cells from peripheral blood mononuclear cells, collected in the second trimester of pregnancy. The clonotype comes from a female donor with multiple sclerosis, enrolled in a pregnancy study. This rearrangement joins TRBV5-6 to TRBJ1-2; the match to TRBD1 covers 9 bases. The CDR3 reads CASSLAQGAHYGYTF. CDR3 DNA sequence: TGTGCCAGCAGCTTGGCACAGGGGGCGCACTATGGCTACACCTTC.